The 32 T cell receptor beta chains below all came from one sample that was sequenced in a study of blood T cells in healthy people across ages. Combining a sample-barcoded 5' primer with a J-beta primer mix, a second PCR ran for 7 to 11 cycles. A single record per CDR3 protein comes from TCRdb applying MiXCR to the 5' RACE reads. The data hold roughly 500,000 distinct CDR3 sequences, with 25% to 30% observed a single time. Sequencing was done on a sample of blood. The source is a woman in her seventies in good health.

The chain has TRBV7-3 and TRBJ2-2; 8 bases match TRBD2. This CDR3 is 19 amino acids long. Germline CDR1 reads SGHTA; CDR2 reads FQGTGA. Trimming cost V 0 bases and J 2 bases; bases outside gene matches: 11. For the CDR3, the DNA is TGTGCCAGCAGCTTAACGGGAGGAGTAGCGGGACTAAACACCGGGGAGCTGTTTTTT. It translates to CASSLTGGVAGLNTGELFF.

The chain recombines TRBV12-3 or TRBV12-4 with TRBJ2-5, with D maybe TRBD2 (5 bases). The CDR3 loop spans 12 amino acids. Trimming left V 8 bases short and J 5 bases short, with 12 bases between. The CDR3 sequence is CASSRTGETQYF. CDR3 in DNA: TGTGCCAGCTCCAGGACGGGGGAGACCCAGTACTTC.

A few counts support this clonotype. The V and J genes are TRBV5-1 and TRBJ2-1, with TRBD2 identical over 9 bases. Germline loops: CDR1 SGHRS, CDR2 YFSETQ. The trim removed 9 bases at V and 5 bases at J, leaving 15 bases unmatched. The length of the CDR3 is 16 residues. The CDR3 DNA sequence: TGCGCCAACAAAGGCAACGCGGGGGGGCCCGACAATGAGCAGTTCTTC. Protein: CANKGNAGGPDNEQFF.

A few counts support this clonotype. This rearrangement joins TRBV20-1 to TRBJ1-1; D is undetermined. V dropped 3 bases and J dropped 4 bases, with 9 bases sitting between them. CDR3 length: 12 residues. The V gene's germline CDR1 is DFQATT and CDR2 SNEGSKA (reference sequence). CDR3 amino acids: CSARGGRTEAFF. DNA for the CDR3: TGCAGTGCTAGGGGTGGGCGCACTGAAGCTTTCTTT.

J is TRBJ2-7 and V is TRBV6-1, with 7 bases identical to TRBD2. The CDR3 consists of 17 residues. Germline CDR1 and CDR2: MNHNS and SASEGT. With 5 bases clipped from V and 0 bases from J, the junction kept 13 bases outside the gene matches. The CDR3 DNA sequence: TGTGCCAGCAGTCCCACGCGGCCTAGCGGTTCCTCCTACGAGCAGTACTTC. This encodes CASSPTRPSGSSYEQYF.

In this sample, this clonotype turned up a few times. The chain uses TRBV27 and TRBJ2-6; D tentatively fits TRBD1 or TRBD2 (5 bases each). CDR1 is MNHEY and CDR2 is SMNVEV in the germline V gene (reference sequence). The germline V and J ends were trimmed by 5 bases and 0 bases, with 8 bases remaining between them. The CDR3 has 15 residues. In DNA, the CDR3 is TGTGCCAGCAGTCCAGGGACCTCTGGGGCCAACGTCCTGACTTTC. It yields the protein CASSPGTSGANVLTF.

The chain combines TRBV20-1 with TRBJ2-3, with 8 bases identical to TRBD2. V shed 1 base, J shed 4 bases, and the junction held 13 bases outside the gene matches. There are 17 residues in the CDR3. CDR1 and CDR2 from the germline V gene are DFQATT and SNEGSKA (reference sequence). Written as DNA, the CDR3 is TGCAGTGCTAGAGTGGTACAAGCGGGGGACGTAGCAGATACGCAGTATTTT. This translates into CSARVVQAGDVADTQYF.

This clonotype appeared a few times. The chain combines TRBV6-5 with TRBJ2-7, with D possibly TRBD2 on 6 matching bases. Germline CDR1 and CDR2: MNHEY and SVGAGI. The CDR3 runs to 17 residues. Trimming left V 0 bases short and J 5 bases short, with 20 bases between. CDR3: CASSYSKRAAGEHEQYF. CDR3 coding DNA: TGTGCCAGCAGTTACTCGAAGCGGGCGGCAGGCGAGCACGAGCAGTACTTC.

This clonotype was seen only a few times. The J gene is TRBJ1-4, the V gene TRBV20-1; D is uncertain. The CDR3 extends over 15 amino acids. Germline CDR1 and CDR2: DFQATT and SNEGSKA (reference sequence). V gave up 0 bases and J gave up 11 bases, with 19 bases separating them. CDR3 nucleotides: TGCAGTGCTAGAGATTCAAGGGCCGATTCTTCGAAACTGTTTTTT. Protein product: CSARDSRADSSKLFF.

The rearrangement joins TRBV21-1 to TRBJ2-7; TRBD1 is the table's D call and was not checked against the DNA. TRBV21-1 corresponds to a pseudogene. This CDR3 comprises 12 residues. CDR3 nucleotide sequence: TGTGCCAGCAGCAACTTGACAGCCAGGATAACTTTC. Amino acid sequence: CASSNLTARITF.

The CDR3 reads CASSFVSRSHNEQFF. CDR3 DNA: TGTGCCAGCAGCTTTGTCTCTAGGTCCCACAATGAGCAGTTCTTC. The chain joins TRBV5-6 to TRBJ2-1; D unresolved. Per the germline V gene, CDR1 is SGHDT and CDR2 is YYEEEE. The CDR3 spans 15 residues. The V and J ends lost 2 bases and 5 bases respectively, with 14 bases between them.

This clonotype was counted only a few times. The genes are TRBV7-2 and TRBJ2-1; D is undetermined. The V gene lost 3 bases and the J gene lost 4 bases, with 7 bases spanning the gap. This CDR3 contains 13 residues. CDR1 and CDR2 (germline): SGHTA, FQGNSA. The DNA of the CDR3 is TGTGCCAGCAGCTTCATTTCGTACAATGAGCAGTTCTTC. Amino acids: CASSFISYNEQFF.

This chain uses TRBV14 with TRBJ2-7, with 7 nucleotides matching TRBD1. Germline assignment: CDR1 SGHDN and CDR2 FVKESK. The V and J ends lost 2 bases and 3 bases, in that order; junction bases with no gene match: 19. The length of the CDR3 is 19 residues. The DNA for the CDR3 is TGTGCCAGCAGCCAACGCCCCGGACAGGTAATTGGGAAAGACTACGAGCAGTACTTC. It encodes CASSQRPGQVIGKDYEQYF. The full variable domain, with the rest looked up from reference TRBV14 and TRBJ2-7, is EAGVTQFPSHSVIEKGQTVTLRCDPISGHDNLYWYRRVMGKEIKFLLHFVKESKQDESGMPNNRFLAERTGGTYSTLKVQPAELEDSGVYFCASSQRPGQVIGKDYEQYFGPGTRLTVT.

In its sample, this clonotype was seen a few times. This chain connects TRBV2 to TRBJ1-1; TRBD1 agrees at 7 bases. CDR3 size: 16 residues. The V gene end was trimmed by 2 bases and the J gene end by 10 bases; junction bases not matched to a gene: 16. Looked up from germline, CDR1 is SNHLY and CDR2 is FYNNEI. The CDR3 DNA reads TGTGCCAGCAGTGAAATGGCGTACAGGGGAGGGATCGGAGCTTTCTTT. It yields the protein CASSEMAYRGGIGAFF.

The rearrangement joins TRBV15 to TRBJ1-3, with no clear D. This CDR3 comprises 14 residues. Per the germline V gene, CDR1 is LNHNV and CDR2 is YYDKDF (reference sequence). Trimming shortened V by 4 bases and J by 2 bases, and 9 bases separated the two germline ends. The chain's CDR3 is CATSTGNTGNTIYF. For the CDR3, the DNA is TGTGCCACCAGCACCGGCAATACTGGAAACACCATATATTTT.

On this clonotype: This may stem from a read error, because a much larger clone lies one nucleotide away. The V and J genes are TRBV5-1 and TRBJ2-3; D unresolved. Germline CDR1 and CDR2: SGHRS and YFSETQ. The CDR3 has 14 amino acids. CDR3 DNA: TGCGCCAGCAGACTTATTGACGTCACAGATACGCGGTATTTT. Translation gives CASRLIDVTDTRYF.

Worth noting for this clonotype: The junction and the germline gene differ at one end; a read error may be behind it. This chain connects TRBV20-1 to TRBJ2-5; 7 nucleotides align to TRBD2. The CDR3 length is 12 residues. Per the germline V gene, CDR1 is DFQATT and CDR2 is SNEGSKA (reference sequence). CDR3 sequence reads: CSASGGKETQHF. In nucleotides, the CDR3 is TGCAGTGCTTCCGGGGGGAAAGAGACCCAGCACTTC.

This clonotype was found many times. The chain has TRBV3-1 and TRBJ2-7; D uncertain. Germline V gives CDR1 LGHDT, CDR2 YNNKEL (reference sequence). Between the trimmed V and J ends, which lost 1 base and 2 bases, there was a span of 6 bases. CDR3 length: 13 amino acids. The CDR3: CASSQGWAYEQYF. The CDR3 DNA is TGTGCCAGCAGCCAAGGGTGGGCCTACGAGCAGTACTTC.

This clonotype was counted a few times. This chain connects TRBV27 to TRBJ2-1; 14 nucleotides align to TRBD2. CDR1 and CDR2 from the germline V gene are MNHEY and SMNVEV (reference sequence). V shed 6 bases, J shed 7 bases, and the junction held 11 bases outside the gene matches. This CDR3 comprises 17 residues. In DNA, the CDR3 is TGTGCCAGCAGCTCCGATGTCGGACTAGCGGGGGGTAATGAGCAGTTCTTC. It encodes CASSSDVGLAGGNEQFF.

This clonotype was seen a handful of times. The chain joins TRBV7-3 to TRBJ2-1; D is perhaps TRBD2 (6 bases). V lost 3 bases and J 2 bases, leaving 8 bases between the germline ends. Germline V CDR1 and CDR2: SGHTA, FQGTGA. CDR3 length: 14 residues. The CDR3 DNA reads as TGTGCCAGCAGCTTGGAGGGAACCTACAATGAGCAGTTCTTC. Encoded protein: CASSLEGTYNEQFF.

In this sample, this clonotype turned up a few times. The chain recombines TRBV29-1 with TRBJ2-1; D uncertain. The CDR3 extends over 11 amino acids. Germline lookup yields CDR1 SQVTM and CDR2 ANQGSEA. V was trimmed by 6 bases and J by 4 bases, leaving 7 bases between them. The CDR3 region has the DNA TGCAGCGTAATCCAATACAATGAGCAGTTCTTC. Amino acid sequence: CSVIQYNEQFF.

The chain recombines TRBV6-6 with TRBJ2-1, with D possibly matching TRBD1 (6 bases). The length of the CDR3 is 14 residues. Trimming pared 7 bases from V and 3 bases from J, leaving 13 bases between. Looked up from germline, CDR1 is MNHNY and CDR2 is SVGAGI (reference sequence). The CDR3 DNA sequence: TGTGCCAGCAAGCCGGGACAACTCTACAATGAGCAGTTCTTC. Protein: CASKPGQLYNEQFF.

The chain is built from TRBV5-1 and TRBJ1-6; TRBD1 aligns across 7 bases. The germline V gene has CDR1 SGHRS and CDR2 YFSETQ. CDR3 length: 13 residues. V lost 5 bases, J lost 8 bases, and 4 bases stayed unmatched. As DNA, the CDR3 is TGCGCCAGCAGTCCCACAGGGGATTCACCCCTCCACTTT. It translates to CASSPTGDSPLHF.

This clonotype was observed many times. The genes are TRBV12-3 or TRBV12-4 and TRBJ1-6, with 7 bases lining up with TRBD1. CDR3 length: 19 residues. V shed 1 base, J shed 7 bases, and the junction held 16 bases outside the gene matches. CDR3 protein: CASSLEAGQSSKLNSPLHF. In DNA form, the CDR3 reads TGTGCCAGCAGTTTAGAGGCGGGACAGTCCTCAAAACTAAATTCACCCCTCCACTTT.

This clonotype was detected many times. The chain links TRBV11-1 to TRBJ2-4, with 8 nucleotides matching TRBD1. Germline V gives CDR1 SGHAT, CDR2 FQDESV (reference sequence). J was trimmed by 13 bases and V by 1 base; bases with no gene match: 6. This CDR3 comprises 13 residues. The CDR3 protein is CASSLVRTGRQYF. Here the CDR3 DNA reads TGTGCCAGCAGCTTAGTCCGGACAGGGAGGCAGTACTTC.

In this sample, this clonotype turned up once. This chain joins TRBV7-2 and TRBJ2-7; D gene ambiguous. This CDR3 spans 14 amino acids. V gave up 2 bases and J gave up 6 bases, with 14 bases separating them. The germline CDR1 and CDR2 sequences are SGHTA and FQGNSA. Here the CDR3 reads CASSLSRSLLEQYF. The CDR3 DNA follows: TGTGCCAGCAGCTTAAGTAGATCCCTACTCGAGCAGTACTTC.

Only a few counts were recorded for this clonotype. The genes are TRBV12-3 or TRBV12-4 and TRBJ2-3; the D is unclear. Between the trimmed V and J ends, which lost 5 bases and 1 base, there was a span of 7 bases. This CDR3 contains 13 residues. The CDR3 region is CASSDTRTDTQYF. The CDR3 DNA sequence: TGTGCCAGCAGTGACACCCGCACAGATACGCAGTATTTT.

This sequence joins TRBV5-6 and TRBJ2-1; possibly TRBD2 for D (6 bases). V lost 5 bases and J lost 4, with 7 bases in between. The CDR3 consists of 12 residues. From germline, CDR1 is SGHDT and CDR2 YYEEEE. DNA for the CDR3: TGTGCCAGCAGGCGGGGTTACAATGAGCAGTTCTTC. Translated: CASRRGYNEQFF.

This chain joins TRBV2 and TRBJ2-1; TRBD2 aligns across 15 bases. In germline, CDR1 is SNHLY, CDR2 FYNNEI. With 10 bases clipped from V and 7 bases from J, the junction kept 2 bases outside the gene matches. The CDR3 sequence is 13 residues long. The CDR3 is CAIGTSGGNEQFF. CDR3 DNA: TGTGCCATCGGGACTAGCGGGGGGAATGAGCAGTTCTTC.

This clonotype was seen a few times. The chain links TRBV5-1 to TRBJ1-3; the D is unclear. Trimming took off 1 base at V and 0 bases at J, with 20 bases between the two ends. CDR3 length: 19 residues. CDR1 SGHRS and CDR2 YFSETQ come from the germline V gene. The DNA of the CDR3 is TGCGCCAGCAGCTTGAATGCGAGTCAGCCACTGAGCTCTGGAAACACCATATATTTT. Encoded protein: CASSLNASQPLSSGNTIYF.

The table lists this clonotype with a few counts. V is TRBV6-5 and J is TRBJ1-3; unclear D gene. The ends were cut back, 9 bases at V and 0 bases at J, with 12 bases in the middle. The CDR3 is 14 amino acids. Looked up from germline, CDR1 is MNHEY and CDR2 is SVGAGI. The CDR3 nucleotides are TGTGCCAGTGCTTCGACTAACTCTGGAAACACCATATATTTT. This translates into CASASTNSGNTIYF.

The V gene is TRBV27, the J gene TRBJ2-3; 7 nucleotides agree with TRBD2. J gave up 3 bases and V 1 base, and 4 bases lay outside the gene matches. The CDR3 runs to 15 residues. CDR1 MNHEY and CDR2 SMNVEV come from the germline V gene (reference sequence). CDR3 in amino acids: CASSLFRGGTDTQYF. Written as DNA, the CDR3 is TGTGCCAGCAGTTTATTCCGCGGGGGAACAGATACGCAGTATTTT.